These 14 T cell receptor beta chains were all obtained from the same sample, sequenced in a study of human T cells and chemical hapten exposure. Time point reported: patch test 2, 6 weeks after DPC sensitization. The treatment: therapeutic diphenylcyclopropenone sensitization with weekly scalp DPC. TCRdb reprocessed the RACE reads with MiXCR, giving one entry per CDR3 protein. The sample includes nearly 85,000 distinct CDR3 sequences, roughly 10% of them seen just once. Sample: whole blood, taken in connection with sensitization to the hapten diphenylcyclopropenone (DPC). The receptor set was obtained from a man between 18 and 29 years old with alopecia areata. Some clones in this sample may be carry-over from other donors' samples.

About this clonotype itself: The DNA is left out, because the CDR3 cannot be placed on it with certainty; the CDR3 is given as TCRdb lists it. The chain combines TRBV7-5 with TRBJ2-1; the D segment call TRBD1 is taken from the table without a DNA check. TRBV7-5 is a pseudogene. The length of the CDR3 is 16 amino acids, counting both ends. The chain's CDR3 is CISVSEDKRGRNEQFF.

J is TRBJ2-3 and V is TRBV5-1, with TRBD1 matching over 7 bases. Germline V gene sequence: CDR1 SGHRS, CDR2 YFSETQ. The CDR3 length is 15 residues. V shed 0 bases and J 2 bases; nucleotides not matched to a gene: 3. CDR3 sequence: CASSLVGTVTDTQYF. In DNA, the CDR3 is TGCGCCAGCAGCTTGGTTGGGACAGTCACAGATACGCAGTATTTT.

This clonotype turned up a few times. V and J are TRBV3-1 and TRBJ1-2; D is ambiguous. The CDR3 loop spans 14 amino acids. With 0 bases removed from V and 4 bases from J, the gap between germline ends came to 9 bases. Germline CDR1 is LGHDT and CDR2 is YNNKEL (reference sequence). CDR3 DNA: TGTGCCAGCAGCCAAGAAGGTCGGACCTATGGCTACACCTTC. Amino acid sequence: CASSQEGRTYGYTF.

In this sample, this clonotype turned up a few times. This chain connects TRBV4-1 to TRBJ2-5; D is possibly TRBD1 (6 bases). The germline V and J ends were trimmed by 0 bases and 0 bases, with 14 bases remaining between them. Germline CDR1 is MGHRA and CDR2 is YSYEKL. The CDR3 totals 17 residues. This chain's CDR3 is CASSQERDTEYQETQYF. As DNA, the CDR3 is TGCGCCAGCAGCCAAGAGAGGGACACGGAATACCAAGAGACCCAGTACTTC.

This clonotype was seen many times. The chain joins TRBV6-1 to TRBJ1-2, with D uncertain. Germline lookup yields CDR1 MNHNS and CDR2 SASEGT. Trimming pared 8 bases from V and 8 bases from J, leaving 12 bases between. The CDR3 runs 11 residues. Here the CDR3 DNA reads TGTGCCAGCTTACGGCGAGGAGGCTACACCTTC. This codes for CASLRRGGYTF.

CDR3 DNA sequence: TGTGCCAGCTCACCACTATCGACAGGGGTTCAGTACGTC. It encodes CASSPLSTGVQYV. This rearrangement joins TRBV18 to TRBJ2-7, with 8 bases aligning to TRBD1. Per the germline V gene, CDR1 is KGHSH and CDR2 is LQKENI. The J segment lost 10 bases and the V segment lost 1 base, leaving 6 bases of the junction unmatched. The CDR3 extends over 13 amino acids.

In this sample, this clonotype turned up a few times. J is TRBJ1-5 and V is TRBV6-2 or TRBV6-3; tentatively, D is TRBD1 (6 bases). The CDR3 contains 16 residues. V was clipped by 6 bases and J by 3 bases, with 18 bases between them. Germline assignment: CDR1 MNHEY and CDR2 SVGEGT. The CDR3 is CASRTTSDRHNQPQHF. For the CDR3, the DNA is TGTGCCAGCAGAACTACCTCGGACAGACACAATCAGCCCCAGCATTTT.

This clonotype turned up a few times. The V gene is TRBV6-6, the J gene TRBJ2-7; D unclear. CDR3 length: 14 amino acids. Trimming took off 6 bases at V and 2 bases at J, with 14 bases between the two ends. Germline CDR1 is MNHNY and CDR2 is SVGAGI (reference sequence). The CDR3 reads CASSPRTGTYEQYV. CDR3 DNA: TGTGCCAGCAGCCCCCGAACTGGGACCTACGAGCAGTACGTC.

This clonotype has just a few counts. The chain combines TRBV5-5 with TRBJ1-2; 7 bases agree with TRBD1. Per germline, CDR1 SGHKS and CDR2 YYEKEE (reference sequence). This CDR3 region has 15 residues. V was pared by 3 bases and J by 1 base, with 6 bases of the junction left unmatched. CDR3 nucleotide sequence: TGTGCCAGCAGCTGGAGGGGGCGTAATAACTATGGCTACACCTTC. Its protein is CASSWRGRNNYGYTF.

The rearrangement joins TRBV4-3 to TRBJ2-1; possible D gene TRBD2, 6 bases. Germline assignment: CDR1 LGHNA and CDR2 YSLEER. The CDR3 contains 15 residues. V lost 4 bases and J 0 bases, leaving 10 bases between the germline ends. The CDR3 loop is CASSPGSGSYNEQFF. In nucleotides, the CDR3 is TGCGCCAGCAGCCCCGGGAGTGGCTCCTACAATGAGCAGTTCTTC.

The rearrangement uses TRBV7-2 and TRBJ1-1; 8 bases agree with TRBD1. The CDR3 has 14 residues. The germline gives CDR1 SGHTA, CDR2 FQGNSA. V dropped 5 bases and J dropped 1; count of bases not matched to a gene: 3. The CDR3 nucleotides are TGTGCCAGCAGCAAACAGGGGGAGAACACTGAAGCTTTCTTT. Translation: CASSKQGENTEAFF. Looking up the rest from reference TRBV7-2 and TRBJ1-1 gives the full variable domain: GAGVSQSPSNKVTEKGKDVELRCDPISGHTALYWYRQSLGQGLEFLIYFQGNSAPDKSGLPSDRFSAERTGGSVSTLTIQRTQQEDSAVYLCASSKQGENTEAFFGQGTRLTVV.

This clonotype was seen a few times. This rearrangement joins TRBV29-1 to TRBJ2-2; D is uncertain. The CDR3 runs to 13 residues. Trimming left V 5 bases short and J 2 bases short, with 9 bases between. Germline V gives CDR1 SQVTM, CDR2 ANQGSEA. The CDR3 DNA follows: TGCAGCGTTAGATGGGTTAACACCGGGGAGCTGTTTTTT. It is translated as CSVRWVNTGELFF.

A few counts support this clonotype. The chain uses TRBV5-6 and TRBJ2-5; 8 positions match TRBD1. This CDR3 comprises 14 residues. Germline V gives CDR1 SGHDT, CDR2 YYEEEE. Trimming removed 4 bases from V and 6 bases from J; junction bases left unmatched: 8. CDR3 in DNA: TGTGCCAGCAGCCTGGTGGACAGGGTTAAGACCCAGTACTTC. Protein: CASSLVDRVKTQYF.

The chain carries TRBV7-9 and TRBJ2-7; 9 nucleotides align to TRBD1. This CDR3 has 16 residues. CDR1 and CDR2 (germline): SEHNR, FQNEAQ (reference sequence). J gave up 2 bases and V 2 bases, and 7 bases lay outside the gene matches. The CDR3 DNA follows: TGTGCCAGCAGCTTACCTCGGACAGGGGCCGCCTACGAGCAGTACGTC. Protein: CASSLPRTGAAYEQYV.